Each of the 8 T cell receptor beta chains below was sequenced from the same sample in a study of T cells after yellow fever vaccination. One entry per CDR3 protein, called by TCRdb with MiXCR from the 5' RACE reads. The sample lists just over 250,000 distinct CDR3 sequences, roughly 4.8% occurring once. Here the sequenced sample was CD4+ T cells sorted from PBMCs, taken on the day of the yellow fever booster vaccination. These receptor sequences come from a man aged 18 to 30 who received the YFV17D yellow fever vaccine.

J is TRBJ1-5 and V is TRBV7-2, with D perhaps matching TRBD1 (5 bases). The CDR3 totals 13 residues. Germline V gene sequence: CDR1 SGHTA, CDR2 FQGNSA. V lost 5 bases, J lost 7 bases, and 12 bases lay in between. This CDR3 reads CASSNGGFQPQHF. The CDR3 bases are TGTGCCAGCAGCAATGGGGGTTTCCAGCCCCAGCATTTT.

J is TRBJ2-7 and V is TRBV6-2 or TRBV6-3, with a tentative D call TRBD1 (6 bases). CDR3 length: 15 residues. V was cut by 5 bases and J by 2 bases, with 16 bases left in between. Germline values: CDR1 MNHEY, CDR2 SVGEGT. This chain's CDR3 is CASSTHGQRTYEQYV. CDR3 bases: TGTGCCAGCAGTACCCACGGACAGCGAACCTACGAGCAGTACGTC.

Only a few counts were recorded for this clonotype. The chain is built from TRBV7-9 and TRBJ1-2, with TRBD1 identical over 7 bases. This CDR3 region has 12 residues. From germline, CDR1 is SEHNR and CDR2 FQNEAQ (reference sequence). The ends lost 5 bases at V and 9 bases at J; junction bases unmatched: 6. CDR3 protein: CASSLDRVSYTF. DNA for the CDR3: TGTGCCAGCAGCCTCGACAGGGTGAGCTACACCTTC.

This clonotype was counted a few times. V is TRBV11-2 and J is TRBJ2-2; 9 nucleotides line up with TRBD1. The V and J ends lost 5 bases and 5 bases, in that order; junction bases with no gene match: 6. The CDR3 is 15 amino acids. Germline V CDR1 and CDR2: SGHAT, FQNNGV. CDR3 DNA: TGTGCCAGCAGCCCGGGACAGGGAGTGACCGGGGAGCTGTTTTTT. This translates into CASSPGQGVTGELFF.

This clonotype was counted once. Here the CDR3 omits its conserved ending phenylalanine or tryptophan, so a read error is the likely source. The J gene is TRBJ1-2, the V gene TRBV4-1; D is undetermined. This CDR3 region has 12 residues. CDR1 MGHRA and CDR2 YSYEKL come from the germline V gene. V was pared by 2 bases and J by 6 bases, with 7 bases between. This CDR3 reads CASSQLGNGYTI. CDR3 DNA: TGCGCCAGCAGCCAATTAGGAAATGGCTACACCATC.

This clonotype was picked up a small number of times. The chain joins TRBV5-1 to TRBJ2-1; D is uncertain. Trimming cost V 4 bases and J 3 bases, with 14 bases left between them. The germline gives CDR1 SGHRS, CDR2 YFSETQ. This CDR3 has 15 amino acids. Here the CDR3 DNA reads TGCGCCAGCAGCGAGCCGGACCCGAACTACAATGAGCAGTTCTTC. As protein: CASSEPDPNYNEQFF.

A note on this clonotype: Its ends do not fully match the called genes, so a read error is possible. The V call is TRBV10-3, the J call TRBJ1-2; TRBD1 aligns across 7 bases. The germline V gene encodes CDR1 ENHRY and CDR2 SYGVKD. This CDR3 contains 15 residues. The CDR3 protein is CATSPQQGSIYGYTF. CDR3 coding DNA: TGTGCCACCAGTCCCCAACAGGGGTCCATCTATGGCTACACCTTC.

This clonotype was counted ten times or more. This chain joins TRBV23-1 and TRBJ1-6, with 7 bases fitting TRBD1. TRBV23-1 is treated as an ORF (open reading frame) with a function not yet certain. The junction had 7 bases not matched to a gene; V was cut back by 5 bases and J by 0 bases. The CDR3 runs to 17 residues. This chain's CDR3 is CASSGQDFSSYNSPLHF. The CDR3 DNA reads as TGCGCCAGCAGTGGACAGGATTTTAGCTCCTATAATTCACCCCTCCACTTT.